This TCR beta chain is from a study of blood T cell repertoires in COVID-19. As for the study in general: Collection of acute and convalescent COVID-19 samples took place in the United States, Italy and Spain. Sources were T cells, B-cell-depleted T cells, or PBMCs; the material itself was cDNA or gDNA.

Original data processing: Amplified reference gene primers provided the basis for estimating nucleated cell counts. Profiling relied on immunoSEQ multiplex PCR, and the TCRdb table lists in-frame clones only, not all of them. The V and J calls and the clone size are those of that table, but D and trimming were determined from the DNA. The top ten hold less than 20% of the sample, which has some 130,000 clones, roughly 91% seen once. The CDR3 has 16 residues. Germline values: CDR1 SGHNT, CDR2 YYREEE (reference sequence). Trimming cost V 0 bases and J 1 base; bases outside gene matches: 3. The TCR comes from a man aged 50-59 years with active or convalescent COVID-19. V usage is TRBV5-4 and J usage is TRBJ2-2, with 7 bases that match TRBD1. The sequenced material came from peripheral blood. The CDR3 nucleotides are TGTGCCAGCAGCTTGGTCGGACAGGTGAACACCGGGGAGCTGTTTTTT. It encodes CASSLVGQVNTGELFF.